These 29 T cell receptor beta chains were all obtained from the same sample, sequenced in a study of T cell responses to AZD1222 COVID-19 vaccine. Assay used: immunoSEQ multiplex PCR; TCRdb lists only in-frame clones, some missing. The table has 99,000 or so clones, 75% to 90% seen once. The specimen was peripheral blood, collected 28 days after the second AZD1222 dose. These receptors were collected from an adult who received the AZD1222 COVID-19 vaccine.

This clone was counted once. V usage is TRBV5-1 and J usage is TRBJ1-2; 10 bases are shared with TRBD1. This CDR3 has 15 amino acids. Germline V CDR1 and CDR2: SGHRS, YFSETQ. V shed 4 bases and J 4 bases; nucleotides not matched to a gene: 7. CDR3 nucleotides: TGCGCCAGCAGCCCCCGGACAGGGGGTCTCTATGGCTACACCTTC. Protein sequence: CASSPRTGGLYGYTF.

The chain is built from TRBV6-1 and TRBJ1-5; D not resolved. Trimming stripped 2 bases from V and 5 bases from J, with 13 bases between. CDR1 is MNHNS, CDR2 SASEGT, per germline. This CDR3 has 15 residues. The CDR3 nucleotides are TGTGCCAGCAGTGAAAAGGCCCAGGAGCATCAGCCCCAGCATTTT. Amino acid sequence: CASSEKAQEHQPQHF.

CDR3 nucleotides: TGTGCCAGTAGTTCGGGACAGGGGGCCATAGATACGCAGTATTTT. It codes for CASSSGQGAIDTQYF. The chain links TRBV19 to TRBJ2-3; TRBD1 matches 12 bases. Germline V gene data show CDR1 as LNHDA and CDR2 as SQIVND (reference sequence). The CDR3 totals 15 residues. Unmatched junction bases numbered 5, after V lost 5 bases and J lost 5 bases. The full variable domain, rest sourced from reference TRBV19 and TRBJ2-3, is DGGITQSPKYLFRKEGQNVTLSCEQNLNHDAMYWYRQDPGQGLRLIYYSQIVNDFQKGDIAEGYSVSREKKESFPLTVTSAQKNPTAFYLCASSSGQGAIDTQYFGPGTRLTVL.

Here the CDR3 reads CASGFRLAGTQETQYF. DNA for the CDR3: TGTGCTAGTGGTTTTCGACTAGCGGGTACCCAAGAGACCCAGTACTTC. The genes are TRBV12-5 and TRBJ2-5; 10 bases fit TRBD2. Germline values: CDR1 LGHNT, CDR2 FRNRAP. The CDR3 sequence is 16 residues long. The ends lost 3 bases at V and 1 base at J; junction bases unmatched: 5. Supplemented by reference TRBV12-5 and TRBJ2-5, the full variable domain reads DARVTQTPRHKVTEMGQEVTMRCQPILGHNTVFWYRQTMMQGLELLAYFRNRAPLDDSGMPKDRFSAEMPDATLATLKIQPSEPRDSAVYFCASGFRLAGTQETQYFGPGTRLLVL.

V gene TRBV28 combines with J gene TRBJ1-1; a possible D gene is TRBD1 (5 bases). The CDR3 length is 14 residues. Germline V gene data show CDR1 as MDHEN and CDR2 as SYDVKM. Trimming stripped 7 bases from V and 3 bases from J, with 15 bases between. The CDR3 loop reads CASKMGGSYTEAFF. The CDR3 DNA sequence: TGTGCCAGCAAAATGGGGGGGAGCTACACTGAAGCTTTCTTT.

In its sample, this clone was seen a few times. J is TRBJ2-7 and V is TRBV28, with 7 bases matching TRBD2. The CDR3 loop spans 14 amino acids. Germline CDR1 and CDR2: MDHEN and SYDVKM. The V gene end was trimmed by 2 bases and the J gene end by 3 bases; junction bases not matched to a gene: 4. The CDR3 is CASSLIRGSYEQYF. Written as DNA, the CDR3 is TGTGCCAGCAGTTTAATACGCGGGAGCTACGAGCAGTACTTC.

This clone has a handful of counts. This chain links TRBV5-4 with TRBJ2-7; D uncertain. CDR3 size: 12 residues. From germline, CDR1 is SGHNT and CDR2 YYREEE (reference sequence). The ends were cut back, 4 bases at V and 6 bases at J, with 11 bases in the middle. This chain's CDR3 is CASSHQLGEQYF. CDR3 DNA: TGTGCCAGCAGCCACCAGCTTGGCGAGCAGTACTTC. Variable domain in full (rest from reference TRBV5-4 and TRBJ2-7): ETGVTQSPTHLIKTRGQQVTLRCSSQSGHNTVSWYQQALGQGPQFIFQYYREEENGRGNFPPRFSGLQFPNYSSELNVNALELDDSALYLCASSHQLGEQYFGPGTRLTVT.

The V call is TRBV6-5, the J call TRBJ2-7, with 7 positions matching TRBD1. Germline trimming cut 8 bases from V and 3 bases from J; bases unmatched to any gene: 7. The CDR3 sequence is 13 residues long. Per germline, CDR1 MNHEY and CDR2 SVGAGI. CDR3 loop: CASGRGGFYEQYF. The CDR3 DNA reads as TGTGCCAGCGGGAGAGGGGGCTTCTACGAGCAGTACTTC.

This sequence joins TRBV5-5 and TRBJ2-7; D perhaps matches TRBD2 (6 bases). Germline V lookup: CDR1 SGHKS, CDR2 YYEKEE (reference sequence). Deletions cut 3 bases from V and 3 bases from J, with 10 bases between. The CDR3 length is 13 residues. CDR3 coding DNA: TGTGCCAGCAGCTCGGGACTGTACTACGAGCAGTACTTC. This encodes CASSSGLYYEQYF.

The rearrangement uses TRBV9 and TRBJ2-3; 7 positions match TRBD2. The junction had 4 bases not matched to a gene; V was cut back by 3 bases and J by 0 bases. The CDR3 length is 15 residues. The germline CDR1 and CDR2 sequences are SGDLS and YYNGEE. CDR3 sequence reads: CASSAASGSTDTQYF. DNA of the CDR3: TGTGCCAGCAGCGCCGCTAGCGGAAGCACAGATACGCAGTATTTT.

The J gene is TRBJ2-3, the V gene TRBV6-4, with 11 bases lining up with TRBD1. J gave up 5 bases and V 2 bases, and 0 bases lay outside the gene matches. CDR1 and CDR2 (germline): MRHNA, SNTAGT. There are 14 residues in the CDR3. The CDR3 reads CASSDGTGGDTQYF. The CDR3, as DNA: TGTGCCAGCAGTGACGGGACAGGGGGAGATACGCAGTATTTT.

The V and J genes are TRBV27 and TRBJ1-1; D not resolved. The CDR3 has 12 residues. V lost 5 bases and J lost 4, with 8 bases in between. Germline values: CDR1 MNHEY, CDR2 SMNVEV (reference sequence). This CDR3 reads CASSLLGTEAFF. The CDR3 DNA reads TGTGCCAGCAGTCTCCTAGGCACTGAAGCTTTCTTT.

V usage is TRBV6-2 or TRBV6-3 and J usage is TRBJ2-5, with D perhaps matching TRBD2 (6 bases). Germline CDR1 and CDR2: MNHEY and SVGEGT. The CDR3 contains 15 residues. The V end lost 0 bases, the J end lost 5 bases, and 13 bases lay between the germline ends. The CDR3 bases are TGTGCCAGCAGTTACTCGGCGGGATTCGGGGAGACCCAGTACTTC. Its protein product is CASSYSAGFGETQYF.

The V gene is TRBV30, the J gene TRBJ1-2, with TRBD1 as a possible D gene (6 bases). In germline, CDR1 is GTSNPN, CDR2 SVGIG (reference sequence). V was clipped by 1 base and J by 2 bases, with 11 bases between them. The CDR3 length is 14 residues. The CDR3 reads CAWSAETGNYGYTF. CDR3 coding DNA: TGTGCCTGGAGTGCTGAAACAGGGAACTATGGCTACACCTTC.

This clone showed up just once. J is TRBJ1-6 and V is TRBV12-3 or TRBV12-4; weak D call: TRBD1 (5 bases). The CDR3 sequence is 12 residues long. Trimming removed 3 bases at V and 11 bases at J, with 8 bases between. CDR3 amino acids: CASSFLGPPLHF. CDR3 sequence (DNA): TGTGCCAGCAGTTTTCTGGGGCCACCCCTCCACTTT.

V and J are TRBV2 and TRBJ2-5; the D is unclear. Looked up from germline, CDR1 is SNHLY and CDR2 is FYNNEI. V lost 7 bases to trimming and J lost 0 bases, with 9 bases between them. The CDR3 covers 13 residues. The CDR3 DNA reads TGTGCCAGCATCCGCGGCAACCAAGAGACCCAGTACTTC. This sequence encodes CASIRGNQETQYF.

The gene calls are TRBV30 and TRBJ1-5; 9 bases agree with TRBD1. The J segment lost 5 bases and the V segment lost 1 base, leaving 9 bases of the junction unmatched. Looked up from germline, CDR1 is GTSNPN and CDR2 is SVGIG (reference sequence). The CDR3 is made up of 16 amino acids. The CDR3 sequence is CAWSDQGQGSYQPQHF. CDR3 coding DNA: TGTGCCTGGAGTGACCAGGGACAGGGTAGTTATCAGCCCCAGCATTTT. Variable domain in full (rest from reference TRBV30 and TRBJ1-5): SQTIHQWPATLVQPVGSPLSLECTVEGTSNPNLYWYRQAAGRGLQLLFYSVGIGQISSEVPQNLSASRPQDRQFILSSKKLLLSDSGFYLCAWSDQGQGSYQPQHFGDGTRLSIL.

The chain combines TRBV7-6 with TRBJ1-4, with 7 bases lining up with TRBD1. The CDR3 contains 15 residues. V shed 8 bases, J shed 4 bases, and the junction held 10 bases outside the gene matches. CDR1 and CDR2 (germline): SGHVS, FNYEAQ. CDR3 amino acids: CASGPVGQFNEKLFF. Here the CDR3 DNA reads TGTGCCAGCGGACCTGTGGGACAGTTTAATGAAAAACTGTTTTTT.

The V gene is TRBV5-4, the J gene TRBJ2-3, with unresolved D. Germline-derived CDR1 and CDR2 are SGHNT and YYREEE (reference sequence). This CDR3 is built from 14 residues. The ends were cut back, 0 bases at V and 6 bases at J, with 11 bases in the middle. This CDR3 is CASSLAQFRDTQYF. The CDR3 region has the DNA TGTGCCAGCAGCTTGGCACAGTTCAGGGATACGCAGTATTTT.

The chain combines TRBV30 with TRBJ2-4; no reliable D call. The V end was cut by 4 bases, the J end by 4 bases, with 20 bases between. CDR3 length equals 16 residues. From germline, CDR1 is GTSNPN and CDR2 SVGIG (reference sequence). The CDR3 loop reads CAWTPSMSQPKNIQYF. Written as DNA, the CDR3 is TGTGCCTGGACACCCTCGATGTCGCAGCCGAAAAACATTCAGTACTTC.

The table lists this clone with a count of one. The gene calls are TRBV9 and TRBJ2-2; D uncertain. Germline V gene sequence: CDR1 SGDLS, CDR2 YYNGEE. The CDR3 consists of 17 residues. V was shortened by 0 bases and J by 0 bases, with 12 bases between the two germline ends. The CDR3 nucleotides are TGTGCCAGCAGCGTAGAAAGTCTACCCGCGAACACCGGGGAGCTGTTTTTT. Translating gives CASSVESLPANTGELFF.

The chain carries TRBV7-6 and TRBJ2-7, with D perhaps TRBD2 (6 bases). This CDR3 comprises 14 residues. V was cut by 1 base and J by 9 bases, with 16 bases left in between. Per germline, CDR1 SGHVS and CDR2 FNYEAQ. CDR3 DNA: TGTGCCAGCAGCTTAGAGGGACTTCCTACGGTGCAGTACTTC. Translating it yields CASSLEGLPTVQYF.

This clone was seen a single time. J is TRBJ1-2 and V is TRBV28; 9 bases map to TRBD1. J was trimmed by 8 bases and V by 6 bases; bases with no gene match: 10. The CDR3 sequence is 14 residues long. Germline-derived CDR1 and CDR2 are MDHEN and SYDVKM. CDR3 residues: CASSSGQGFRGYTF. The CDR3 bases are TGTGCCAGCAGCTCGGGACAGGGTTTCAGAGGCTACACCTTC.

The rearrangement uses TRBV7-3 and TRBJ2-1; a possible D gene is TRBD2 (5 bases). Per germline, CDR1 SGHTA and CDR2 FQGTGA. This CDR3 region has 16 residues. The V end was cut by 5 bases, the J end by 7 bases, with 21 bases between. CDR3 nucleotide sequence: TGTGCCAGCAGCCCCGTTAAAGGAGGCGGCATTAATGAGCAGTTCTTC. Translating gives CASSPVKGGGINEQFF.

Turning to this clone: Different DNA sequences within this sample yield the same CDR3. The J gene is TRBJ2-7, the V gene TRBV24-1, with TRBD1 identical over 9 bases. The CDR3 length is 15 residues. The V gene's germline CDR1 is KGHDR and CDR2 SFDVKD. The V gene end was trimmed by 3 bases and the J gene end by 3 bases; junction bases not matched to a gene: 5. DNA for the CDR3: TGTGCCACCAGTGATCGGACAGGGGCCCTCTACGAGCAGTACTTC. This gives the protein CATSDRTGALYEQYF.

J is TRBJ2-1 and V is TRBV7-9, with D possibly being TRBD2 (5 bases). The CDR3 consists of 14 residues. The germline V gene encodes CDR1 SEHNR and CDR2 FQNEAQ (reference sequence). Trimming took off 2 bases at V and 5 bases at J, with 10 bases between the two ends. CDR3 nucleotide sequence: TGTGCCAGCAGCTTACTGTTGGGAGACAATGAGCAGTTCTTC. It specifies CASSLLLGDNEQFF.

The J gene is TRBJ1-5, the V gene TRBV6-5; TRBD1 matches 7 bases. J gave up 4 bases and V 6 bases, and 6 bases lay outside the gene matches. This CDR3 contains 14 residues. Germline-derived CDR1 and CDR2 are MNHEY and SVGAGI. CDR3 DNA sequence: TGTGCCAGCAGCACGGGACAGCTTAATCAGCCCCAGCATTTT. Translation gives CASSTGQLNQPQHF.

The chain's CDR3 is CASSRTDRGFSGNTIYF. The DNA of the CDR3 is TGTGCCAGCAGCCGGACGGACAGGGGCTTCTCTGGAAACACCATATATTTT. The chain has TRBV7-9 and TRBJ1-3; TRBD1 aligns across 9 bases. CDR1 and CDR2 from the germline V gene are SEHNR and FQNEAQ (reference sequence). CDR3 size: 17 residues. The V and J ends lost 5 bases and 0 bases, in that order; junction bases with no gene match: 8.

The chain employs TRBV6-5 and TRBJ1-2; no reliable D call. V was trimmed by 7 bases and J by 3 bases, leaving 12 bases between them. Germline lookup yields CDR1 MNHEY and CDR2 SVGAGI. CDR3 size: 13 residues. The CDR3 nucleotides read TGTGCCAGCACCGTCTCGTCCTACTATGGCTACACCTTC. Protein sequence: CASTVSSYYGYTF.